What follows is one T cell receptor (beta chain) and its context. What this receptor recognizes is not known. Base quality data are lacking; no much larger clone is found one base away. Using the deep immunoSEQ assay, TCR CDR3 regions were amplified from genomic DNA by multiplex PCR. Extracted genomic DNA from each cell subset was spread evenly across all wells of several immunoSEQ 96-well plates, with each plate serving as a replicate. For sorted subsets, approximately 210 ng of genomic DNA, equivalent to 25,000 to 30,000 T cell genomes, went into each replicate PCR. Purified libraries were measured with a Qubit 3.0 fluorometer, size-checked on a Bioanalyzer 2100, and measured again with the KAPA Library Quantification kit. Every immunoSEQ 96-well plate was sequenced on a separate single-read 150-cycle Illumina NextSeq 550 flow cell. In the paper's pipeline: Because only junctional sequences without quality scores were contained in the immunoSEQ output, filtering matching that applied to full-length reads could not be performed. To assign V/J genes and CDR3, sequences were annotated using PyIR, a Python wrapper for IgBLAST v1.9, with IMGT germline references. Any read was removed if the V/J assignment was weak (E-value above 1e-6), the CDR3 was missing, or the read contained stop codons, out-of-frame junctions, or ambiguous translated residues. A V3J clonotype was defined by an identical inferred V gene, J gene, and CDR3 amino acid sequence. The percentage overlap between two repertoires was calculated by dividing the number of shared unique clonotypes by the size of the smaller repertoire. Repertoire richness was assessed with RTK rarefaction, the Chao1 estimator, and Recon v2.1 estimates of unobserved clonotypes. For all TCRbeta clonotypes obtained by the gDNA method from several donors, generation probabilities were computed with OLGA. Sourced from immuneACCESS, this table was stored by TCRdb with only in-frame sequences that have V and J called. A share of the clones is absent; for the studies checked, an unresolved V gene accounts for under half, and the remainder has no known explanation. That table supplies the V and J calls and clone size; D and trimming were determined from the DNA. For this sample the table gives over a million clones, of which less than 99% were detected only once. Under 0.45% of the sample is taken by the ten largest.

This sample was included in a study of shared clonotypes between healthy human individuals (dated by TCRdb to the early 2020s). For the wider study: The cohort included three men and a couple of women between 18 and 49 years of age. To increase sequencing depth and limit assay-specific biases, different laboratories used diverse techniques to prepare libraries and sequence TCR repertoires. Each donor's leukapheresis produced roughly between roughly 0.85 and 9.5 billion PBMCs. To estimate repertoire size and how much clonotype sharing occurs between individuals, the study deeply sequenced the blood TCR repertoires of five healthy adults. For each donor, CD4 naive and CD4 memory were each run on three plates, CD8 naive on two plates, and CD8 memory on one plate. General study outcomes and caveats: Clonotypes shared by all four sorted-subset donors showed higher generation probabilities than non-shared clonotypes. Sampling was limited to blood, and TCR repertoires in tissue likely differ from TCR repertoires in blood. Because the study included a small number of donors, the genetic and exposure-history diversity represented was limited. Larger estimated clonotype richness was generally found for naive subsets than for memory subsets. Based on pairwise subsampling, the degree of clonotype sharing among donors was expected to be affected by sequencing depth. Incomplete sequencing was indicated by rarefaction of sorted-subset datasets, despite the large sequencing depth. Across a few donors, approximately 5% of naive CD4, over 3% of naive CD8, under 2.5% of memory CD4, and about 0.44% of memory CD8 clonotypes were shared.

Per the germline V gene, SGHRS is the CDR1 and YFSETQ is the CDR2. The CDR3 runs 17 residues from the cysteine to the phenylalanine. Here the CDR3 DNA is all that survives: 51 bases in frame from base 1. V is trimmed back by 5 bases and J by 0 bases, and the junction contains 7 bases that no gene match accounts for. Healthy HIV-negative adults with no recently reported acute infections or vaccinations were included as donors. All donors were Caucasian adults living in Nashville, Tennessee, USA. CD4+ T cells were enriched by magnetic negative selection; naive cells were then positively selected on CD45RA, and the negative fraction formed the memory subset. After blood collection by leukapheresis, PBMCs were isolated using Ficoll-Histopaque density gradient centrifugation and then cryopreserved in the vapor phase of liquid nitrogen. Purity and quantity of every magnetically sorted T cell population were checked by analytical flow cytometry. From each sorted fraction, genomic DNA was isolated and quantified by UV absorbance on a Nanodrop 2000c.

The TCR sequence derives from a man aged 25 to 40 in good health. The rearrangement combines TRBV5-1 with TRBJ2-1; 11 junctional bases match TRBD2. The sample comprised naive CD4+ T cells sorted from blood. The meaning of the sample's cell subset or site label: CD45RA+ positively selected. The CDR3 has the sequence CASRLAGGTSSYNEQFF. The bases read TGCGCCAGCAGGCTAGCGGGAGGTACAAGCTCCTACAATGAGCAGTTCTTC.